Detailed here is one TCR beta chain. Its target is unknown. The V end was cut by 2 bases, the J end by 3 bases, with 7 bases between. This CDR3 has 13 residues. From germline, CDR1 is WNHNN and CDR2 SYGVQD (reference sequence). Data came from immunoSEQ multiplex PCR; TCRdb stores just in-frame clones and leaves some out. The sample records under 650,000 clones, 90% to 97% being singletons. This sample was taken from a study of shared clonotypes between healthy human individuals. Whole-study results and caveats: It was only blood that was sampled, and tissue repertoires likely differ. Inspection by rarefaction showed sorted-subset sequencing to be incomplete despite large depth. Relative to memory subsets, naive subsets generally showed larger estimated richness.

This receptor was identified in a woman aged 25 to 39 in good health. The material sequenced was naive CD4+ T cells sorted from blood. Subset specified: CD45RA+ positively selected. The V call is TRBV10-1, the J call TRBJ1-1, with D uncertain. CDR3 nucleotide sequence: TGCGCCAGCAGTGAGCAGTTGGACACTGAAGCTTTCTTT. This sequence encodes CASSEQLDTEAFF.